The next 5 T cell receptor beta chains were all read from a single sample in a study of cytomegalovirus exposure and HLA in healthy donors. The PCR used 60 Vbeta and 13 Jbeta primers. Assay used: immunoSEQ multiplex PCR; TCRdb lists only in-frame clones, some missing. The sample shows about 76,000 clones, approximately 79% of them seen only once. The sequencing sample was made of PBMCs. These receptors all stem from a man aged 25 to 45 in good health and CMV-seronegative.

In DNA form, the CDR3 reads TGTGCCAGCACCCCTTGGGGGGTAAAAAACATTCAGTACTTC. Protein: CASTPWGVKNIQYF. The genes are TRBV5-6 and TRBJ2-4, with D possibly being TRBD2 (6 bases). This CDR3 spans 14 amino acids. CDR1 and CDR2 (germline): SGHDT, YYEEEE. V was cut by 6 bases and J by 4 bases, with 14 bases left in between.

With respect to this clone: Other DNA sequences within the sample encode an identical CDR3. The rearrangement uses TRBV30 and TRBJ1-5, with D unclear. The V gene's germline CDR1 is GTSNPN and CDR2 SVGIG (reference sequence). V lost 0 bases and J 4 bases, leaving 7 bases between the germline ends. This CDR3 region has 13 residues. The CDR3 DNA sequence: TGTGCCTGGAGTGTATCGGGAAATCAGCCCCAGCATTTT. Protein sequence: CAWSVSGNQPQHF. Looking up the rest from reference TRBV30 and TRBJ1-5 gives the full variable domain: SQTIHQWPATLVQPVGSPLSLECTVEGTSNPNLYWYRQAAGRGLQLLFYSVGIGQISSEVPQNLSASRPQDRQFILSSKKLLLSDSGFYLCAWSVSGNQPQHFGDGTRLSIL.

The genes are TRBV27 and TRBJ2-4; D gene uncertain. V lost 8 bases, J lost 1 base, and 12 bases lay in between. This CDR3 region has 14 residues. Germline CDR1 reads MNHEY; CDR2 reads SMNVEV (reference sequence). DNA of the CDR3: TGTGCCAGCCGTACTGCCGGGGCCAAAAACATTCAGTACTTC. Its protein is CASRTAGAKNIQYF.

The rearrangement joins TRBV7-9 to TRBJ1-2; possible D gene TRBD1, 6 bases. Germline CDR1 is SEHNR and CDR2 is FQNEAQ (reference sequence). The CDR3 runs to 13 residues. The V end lost 5 bases, the J end lost 8 bases, and 15 bases lay between the germline ends. CDR3 nucleotide sequence: TGTGCCAGCAGCCGAGACAGGAGGACAGGCTACACCTTC. Amino acids: CASSRDRRTGYTF.

CDR3 sequence: CASSYDSHLLSYNEQFF. For the CDR3, the DNA is TGTGCCAGCAGCTATGACAGCCACCTGCTCTCCTACAATGAGCAGTTCTTC. The J gene is TRBJ2-1, the V gene TRBV9; D may be TRBD1 (5 bases). The length of the CDR3 is 17 residues. CDR1 SGDLS and CDR2 YYNGEE come from the germline V gene. V was shortened by 4 bases and J by 0 bases, with 17 bases between the two germline ends.